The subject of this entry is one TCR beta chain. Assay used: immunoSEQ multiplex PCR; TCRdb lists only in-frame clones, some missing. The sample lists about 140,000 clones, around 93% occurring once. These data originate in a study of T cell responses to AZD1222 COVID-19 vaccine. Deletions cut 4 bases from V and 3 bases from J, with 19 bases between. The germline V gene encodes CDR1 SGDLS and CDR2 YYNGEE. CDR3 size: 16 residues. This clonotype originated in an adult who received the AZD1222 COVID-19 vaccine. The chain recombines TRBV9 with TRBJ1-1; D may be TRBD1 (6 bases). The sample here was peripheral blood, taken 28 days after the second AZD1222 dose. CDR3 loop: CASSHPGEGGDTEAFF. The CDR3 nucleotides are TGTGCCAGCAGCCACCCCGGTGAGGGGGGAGACACTGAAGCTTTCTTT.